This T cell receptor beta chain was obtained from a study of monozygotic twins with inflammatory bowel disease. General study findings and limits: No one strong IBD-associated signal or clonotype was supported.

TCRdb reprocessed the 5' RACE reads; each CDR3 protein has one entry and no DNA is given. The sample features over 130,000 distinct CDR3 sequences, with 2.4% in its top ten. In regard to this clonotype: The antigen is undetermined.

Germline CDR1 and CDR2: MNHEY and SMNVEV (reference sequence). The CDR3 spans 18 residues. This sequence was found in a human donor with ulcerative colitis or Crohn's disease, or a healthy co-twin of an affected twin (not recorded which). This sequence joins TRBV27 and TRBJ2-6; TCRdb's D gene call, TRBD1, goes unchecked for lack of DNA. The material sequenced was blood. The CDR3: CASSLLPGQGAGANVLTF.